Below, 9 T cell receptor beta chains from the same sample are listed, as sequenced in a study of CD8+CD57+ T cells in acquired aplastic anemia. TCR beta VDJ and CDR3 profiling used genomic DNA as template. MiXCR, run by TCRdb on the reads, gives a single entry per CDR3 protein. The sample has about 64,000 distinct CDR3 sequences; around 55% are singletons. Sequences were obtained from sorted CD4+, CD8+, or CD8+CD57+ T cells (not recorded which) from PBMCs. These receptors were obtained from a human donor in good health, serving as a control.

The chain employs TRBV2 and TRBJ1-3, with 7 bases lining up with TRBD1. Unmatched junction bases numbered 13, after V lost 6 bases and J lost 8 bases. The CDR3 runs 15 residues. Germline V gene data show CDR1 as SNHLY and CDR2 as FYNNEI. CDR3 amino acids: CASSYRDSYGYTIYF. The CDR3 DNA sequence: TGTGCCAGCAGCTACCGGGACAGCTATGGCTACACCATATATTTT. The full variable domain, rest sourced from reference TRBV2 and TRBJ1-3, is EPEVTQTPSHQVTQMGQEVILRCVPISNHLYFYWYRQILGQKVEFLVSFYNNEISEKSEIFDDQFSVERPDGSNFTLKIRSTKLEDSAMYFCASSYRDSYGYTIYFGEGSWLTVV.

CDR3 sequence: CASSPGQGQPQHF. DNA for the CDR3: TGTGCCAGCAGCCCGGGACAGGGTCAGCCCCAGCATTTT. The gene calls are TRBV7-9 and TRBJ1-5, with TRBD1 matching over 9 bases. Germline CDR1 SEHNR, CDR2 FQNEAQ (reference sequence). This CDR3 is built from 13 residues. Trimming took 5 bases from V and 6 from J; bases not matched to a gene: 2.

The chain carries TRBV5-1 and TRBJ2-5, with 10 bases matching TRBD2. Germline V gene data show CDR1 as SGHRS and CDR2 as YFSETQ. The trim removed 2 bases at V and 1 base at J, leaving 11 bases unmatched. The CDR3 has 18 amino acids. In DNA form, the CDR3 reads TGCGCCAGCAGCTTTTCACACTCCTCTAGCGGGGGCCAAGAGACCCAGTACTTC. It yields the protein CASSFSHSSSGGQETQYF.

For the CDR3, the DNA is TGCAGTGCGGGACCGTACACAGGCACGCAGTATTTT. Translation gives CSAGPYTGTQYF. This sequence joins TRBV20-1 and TRBJ2-3; possibly TRBD1 or TRBD2 for D (5 bases each). With 6 bases removed from V and 9 bases from J, the gap between germline ends came to 16 bases. There are 12 residues in the CDR3. CDR1 is DFQATT and CDR2 is SNEGSKA in the germline V gene (reference sequence).

The chain has TRBV7-6 and TRBJ1-1; D is unclear. CDR3 size: 16 residues. Germline values: CDR1 SGHVS, CDR2 FNYEAQ. Trimming removed 1 base at V and 0 bases at J, with 12 bases between. The CDR3 sequence: CASSLGAESMNTEAFF. In nucleotides, the CDR3 is TGTGCCAGCAGCTTAGGGGCGGAGAGTATGAACACTGAAGCTTTCTTT. Full variable domain (rest looked up from reference TRBV7-6 and TRBJ1-1): GAGVSQSPRYKVTKRGQDVALRCDPISGHVSLYWYRQALGQGPEFLTYFNYEAQQDKSGLPNDRFSAERPEGSISTLTIQRTEQRDSAMYRCASSLGAESMNTEAFFGQGTRLTVV.

This chain uses TRBV7-3 with TRBJ2-3; tentatively, D is TRBD2 (5 bases). Trimming removed 5 bases from V and 6 bases from J, with 9 bases in between. Per germline, CDR1 SGHTA and CDR2 FQGTGA. The CDR3 is 12 residues long. The CDR3 DNA reads as TGTGCCAGCAGCCAAACGGGGGATACGCAGTATTTT. Protein product: CASSQTGDTQYF.

This chain connects TRBV2 to TRBJ1-2, with 8 bases that match TRBD1. With 3 bases clipped from V and 4 bases from J, the junction kept 7 bases outside the gene matches. Germline CDR1 SNHLY, CDR2 FYNNEI. The CDR3 is 15 amino acids. The CDR3 DNA follows: TGTGCCAGCAGTGATTGGGGACAGGCAGGCTATGGCTACACCTTC. Translation gives CASSDWGQAGYGYTF.

At least ten counts were recorded for this clonotype. This rearrangement joins TRBV7-2 to TRBJ2-7; 7 nucleotides agree with TRBD2. V shed 5 bases, J shed 3 bases, and the junction held 10 bases outside the gene matches. The germline V gene has CDR1 SGHTA and CDR2 FQGNSA. This CDR3 is 15 amino acids long. The chain's CDR3 is CASSPSGLVIYEQYF. The CDR3 DNA follows: TGTGCCAGCAGCCCAAGCGGACTAGTCATCTACGAGCAGTACTTC.

V usage is TRBV24-1 and J usage is TRBJ1-5, with D possibly TRBD1 on 6 matching bases. The V gene's germline CDR1 is KGHDR and CDR2 SFDVKD. The CDR3 spans 12 residues. The germline V and J ends were trimmed by 4 bases and 10 bases, with 10 bases remaining between them. This CDR3 is CATSEGRGPQHF. In DNA, the CDR3 is TGTGCCACCAGTGAAGGCAGGGGTCCCCAGCATTTT.